Presented here are 3 T cell receptor beta chains from one specimen sequenced in a study of PD-1 blockade in mismatch repair-deficient tumors. Sequenced by immunoSEQ multiplex PCR; TCRdb stores in-frame clones only, minus some. The table shows around 49,000 clones, with 77% occurring only once. The input for sequencing was PBMCs, taken before pembrolizumab treatment. These receptors were obtained from an adult with mismatch repair-deficient cancer.

The chain uses TRBV2 and TRBJ2-7, with D tentatively TRBD1 (6 bases). V dropped 4 bases and J dropped 6 bases, with 13 bases sitting between them. The CDR3 is 13 amino acids. Germline V gene data show CDR1 as SNHLY and CDR2 as FYNNEI. In DNA form, the CDR3 reads TGTGCCAGCAGTGTAACAGGGAATGGCGAGCAGTACTTC. Protein product: CASSVTGNGEQYF. The variable domain in full, completed from reference TRBV2 and TRBJ2-7, reads EPEVTQTPSHQVTQMGQEVILRCVPISNHLYFYWYRQILGQKVEFLVSFYNNEISEKSEIFDDQFSVERPDGSNFTLKIRSTKLEDSAMYFCASSVTGNGEQYFGPGTRLTVT.

CDR3 nucleotides: TGCAGCGTTGTAACAGATACGCAGTATTTT. This sequence encodes CSVVTDTQYF. The chain joins TRBV29-1 to TRBJ2-3, with unresolved D. The CDR3 has 10 residues. Looked up from germline, CDR1 is SQVTM and CDR2 is ANQGSEA. Trimming pared 4 bases from V and 3 bases from J, leaving 2 bases between.

This clone was seen a single time. This sequence joins TRBV11-1 and TRBJ2-6, with D perhaps TRBD2 (5 bases). Germline loops: CDR1 SGHAT, CDR2 FQDESV (reference sequence). V was trimmed by 6 bases and J by 0 bases, leaving 15 bases between them. The CDR3 runs 17 residues. The CDR3 bases are TGTGCCAGCAGTTCTGGACTGCCTTACTCTGGGGCCAACGTCCTGACTTTC. Encoded protein: CASSSGLPYSGANVLTF.